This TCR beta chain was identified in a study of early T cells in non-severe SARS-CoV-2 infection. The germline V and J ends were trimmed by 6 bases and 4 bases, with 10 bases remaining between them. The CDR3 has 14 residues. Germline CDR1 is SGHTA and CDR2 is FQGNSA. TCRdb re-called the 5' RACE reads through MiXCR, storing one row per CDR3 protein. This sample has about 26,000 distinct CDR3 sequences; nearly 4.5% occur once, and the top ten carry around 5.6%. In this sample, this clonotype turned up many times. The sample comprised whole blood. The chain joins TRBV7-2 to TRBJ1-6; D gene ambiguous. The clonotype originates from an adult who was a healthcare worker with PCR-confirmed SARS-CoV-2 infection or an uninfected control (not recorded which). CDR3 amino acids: CASRSQAYNSPLHF. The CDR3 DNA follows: TGTGCCAGCAGGTCTCAAGCGTATAATTCACCCCTCCACTTT.